What follows is one TCR beta chain and its context. Authors' processing steps: Amplifying reference gene primers gave estimates of nucleated cell counts. Repertoires were generated with immunoSEQ multiplex PCR, while TCRdb's copy carries only in-frame clones and drops some. That table gives V, J and clone size, and the DNA gave D and trimming. Counted here are tens of thousands of clones, 80% to 90% occurring once; the ten biggest clones make up 10%. The data were taken from a study of blood T cell repertoires in COVID-19. The CDR3 runs to 16 residues. The receptor comes from a man between 60 and 75 years old with acute or convalescent COVID-19. This chain uses TRBV21-1 with TRBJ1-5; TRBD1 is the table's D call and was not checked against the DNA. TRBV21-1 is a listed pseudogene. Sequences were obtained from peripheral blood. The CDR3 DNA is TGTGCCAGCAGCAAGAGCTCGGGACACATCAATCAGCCCCAGCATTTT. Amino acid sequence: CASSKSSGHINQPQHF.